Presented here are 14 T cell receptor beta chains from one specimen sequenced in a study of shared clonotypes between healthy human individuals. Naive CD8 cells lacked CD45RO, underwent positive selection for CCR7 and left out terminally differentiated effector memory CD45RA+ cells. The repertoire was sequenced with immunoSEQ multiplex PCR; TCRdb's copy has only in-frame clones and lacks some. The table records about 800,000 clones, about 96% of them present only once. The sequencing input was naive CD8+ T cells sorted from blood. These receptors were obtained from a man aged 30-40 years in good health.

This clone was seen only once. The rearrangement joins TRBV5-1 to TRBJ2-7, with 9 bases lining up with TRBD2. CDR3 length: 16 residues. Germline loops: CDR1 SGHRS, CDR2 YFSETQ. V shed 0 bases and J 2 bases; nucleotides not matched to a gene: 6. The CDR3 DNA reads TGCGCCAGCAGCTTGGGTCTTCTAGCGGGGCCCTACGAGCAGTACTTC. Translating it yields CASSLGLLAGPYEQYF.

V gene TRBV27 combines with J gene TRBJ2-7, with a tentative D call TRBD1 (5 bases). This CDR3 comprises 13 residues. Between the trimmed V and J ends, which lost 3 bases and 6 bases, there was a span of 12 bases. Per the germline V gene, CDR1 is MNHEY and CDR2 is SMNVEV (reference sequence). This chain's CDR3 is CASSFAWGSEQYF. The CDR3 DNA reads as TGTGCCAGCAGTTTTGCTTGGGGCTCCGAGCAGTACTTC.

This chain connects TRBV19 to TRBJ2-7, with D unclear. CDR3 length: 14 residues. CDR1 is LNHDA and CDR2 is SQIVND in the germline V gene (reference sequence). V shed 5 bases and J shed 0 bases, with 11 bases lying between them. CDR3 protein: CASSGDIYSYEQYF. The CDR3 bases are TGTGCCAGTAGTGGAGACATTTACTCCTACGAGCAGTACTTC.

V usage is TRBV28 and J usage is TRBJ2-7; 10 bases map to TRBD2. The CDR3 is made up of 16 amino acids. CDR1 and CDR2 from the germline V gene are MDHEN and SYDVKM. Unmatched junction bases numbered 5, after V lost 0 bases and J lost 3 bases. Here the CDR3 DNA reads TGTGCCAGCAGTTTATGGGGGACTAGCGTGCTCTACGAGCAGTACTTC. Its protein product is CASSLWGTSVLYEQYF.

V and J are TRBV11-2 and TRBJ2-7; D not resolved. CDR3 length equals 12 residues. In germline, CDR1 is SGHAT, CDR2 FQNNGV. V dropped 6 bases and J dropped 7 bases, with 13 bases sitting between them. CDR3 DNA: TGTGCCAGCAGTTCCCTATCATGGGAGCAGTACTTC. Protein: CASSSLSWEQYF.

The CDR3 DNA follows: TGTGCCAGCAGCCGACCCACTAGCGGGGACCAGTTCTTC. Translated: CASSRPTSGDQFF. This rearrangement joins TRBV7-9 to TRBJ2-1, with TRBD2 matching 10 bases. Losses at the gene ends were 5 bases for V and 13 bases for J; bases not matched to a gene: 8. Looked up from germline, CDR1 is SEHNR and CDR2 is FQNEAQ (reference sequence). The CDR3 contains 13 residues.

The chain recombines TRBV12-5 with TRBJ2-1; no reliable D call. Germline CDR1 reads LGHNT; CDR2 reads FRNRAP. This CDR3 contains 13 residues. The V and J ends lost 0 bases and 6 bases respectively, with 6 bases between them. The CDR3 loop is CASGLVGLNEQFF. CDR3 DNA sequence: TGTGCTAGTGGTTTGGTAGGCCTCAATGAGCAGTTCTTC.

This chain links TRBV29-1 with TRBJ2-1; 9 positions agree with TRBD2. Trimming cost V 3 bases and J 1 base; bases outside gene matches: 4. This CDR3 region has 15 residues. Per the germline V gene, CDR1 is SQVTM and CDR2 is ANQGSEA. CDR3 DNA: TGCAGCGTTGATAGTCTAGCGGGATCCTACAATGAGCAGTTCTTC. Protein: CSVDSLAGSYNEQFF.

This clone showed up just once. J is TRBJ1-3 and V is TRBV11-2; D remains unclear. Deletions cut 1 base from V and 0 bases from J, with 10 bases between. The length of the CDR3 is 16 residues. The germline CDR1 and CDR2 sequences are SGHAT and FQNNGV. The CDR3 protein is CASSLVSGVSGNTIYF. CDR3 in DNA: TGTGCCAGCAGCTTAGTTAGCGGGGTCTCTGGAAACACCATATATTTT.

V usage is TRBV4-1 and J usage is TRBJ2-7; 10 bases align to TRBD1. This CDR3 is built from 15 residues. V was clipped by 4 bases and J by 2 bases; unmatched bases: 5. Germline values: CDR1 MGHRA, CDR2 YSYEKL. The DNA of the CDR3 is TGCGCCAGCAGCCTAACGACAGGGGGCGCCTACGAGCAGTACTTC. It translates to CASSLTTGGAYEQYF.

V and J are TRBV16 and TRBJ1-1, with TRBD1 as a possible D gene (6 bases). The V end lost 4 bases, the J end lost 0 bases, and 12 bases lay between the germline ends. The CDR3 has 15 amino acids. CDR1 and CDR2 from the germline V gene are KGHSY and FQNENV. The CDR3 DNA is TGTGCCAGCAGCCGCCGACAGGACATGAACACTGAAGCTTTCTTT. It codes for CASSRRQDMNTEAFF. Supplemented by reference TRBV16 and TRBJ1-1, the full variable domain reads GEEVAQTPKHLVRGEGQKAKLYCAPIKGHSYVFWYQQVLKNEFKFLISFQNENVFDETGMPKERFSAKCLPNSPCSLEIQATKLEDSAVYFCASSRRQDMNTEAFFGQGTRLTVV.

The chain couples TRBV2 to TRBJ2-7, with 13 nucleotides matching TRBD2. This CDR3 comprises 18 residues. CDR1 and CDR2 from the germline V gene are SNHLY and FYNNEI. V was pared by 6 bases and J by 3 bases, with 14 bases of the junction left unmatched. CDR3: CASRSGLAGEAPIYEQYF. Here the CDR3 DNA reads TGTGCCAGCAGGTCCGGACTAGCGGGAGAAGCCCCCATCTACGAGCAGTACTTC.

The chain recombines TRBV28 with TRBJ2-1; a weak D match, TRBD1 (6 bases). CDR1 and CDR2 (germline): MDHEN, SYDVKM. Trimming cost V 5 bases and J 6 bases, with 14 bases left between them. The CDR3 covers 14 residues. The CDR3 nucleotides are TGTGCCAGCAGTGTACAGGGAGTTGTCAATGAGCAGTTCTTC. This codes for CASSVQGVVNEQFF.

V usage is TRBV7-9 and J usage is TRBJ2-1, with TRBD2 identical over 10 bases. This CDR3 contains 14 residues. J was trimmed by 7 bases and V by 4 bases; bases with no gene match: 4. Germline V gene sequence: CDR1 SEHNR, CDR2 FQNEAQ (reference sequence). The CDR3 spells CASSSSGRWNEQFF. CDR3 nucleotide sequence: TGTGCCAGCAGCTCTAGCGGGAGATGGAATGAGCAGTTCTTC.